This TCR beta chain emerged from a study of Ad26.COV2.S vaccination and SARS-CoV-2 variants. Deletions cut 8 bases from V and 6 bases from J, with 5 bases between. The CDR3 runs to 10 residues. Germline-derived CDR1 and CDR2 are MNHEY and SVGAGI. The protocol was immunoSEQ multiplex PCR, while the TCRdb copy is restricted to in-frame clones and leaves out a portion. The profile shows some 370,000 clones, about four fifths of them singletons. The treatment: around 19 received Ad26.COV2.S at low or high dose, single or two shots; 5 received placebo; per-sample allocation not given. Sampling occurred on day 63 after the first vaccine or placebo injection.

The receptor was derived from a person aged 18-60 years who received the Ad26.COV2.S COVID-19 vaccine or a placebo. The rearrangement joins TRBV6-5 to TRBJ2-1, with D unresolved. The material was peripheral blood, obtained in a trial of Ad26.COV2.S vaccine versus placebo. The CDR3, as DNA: TGTGCCAGCGGAATCAATGAGCAGTTCTTC. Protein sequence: CASGINEQFF.